This T cell receptor (beta chain) came from a study of blood T cells in healthy people across ages. A second roughly 6 to 11 cycle PCR used barcoded and J-beta primers. TCRdb re-derived calls from the 5' RACE reads in MiXCR, one entry per CDR3 protein. The sample lists hundreds of thousands of distinct CDR3 sequences; less than 45% were seen once. Per germline, CDR1 MDHEN and CDR2 SYDVKM. Trimming took off 6 bases at V and 3 bases at J, with 9 bases between the two ends. The CDR3 totals 12 residues. Drawn from each donor were roughly 10 milliliters of peripheral blood. This clonotype was obtained from a man at least 80 years old in good health. The rearrangement uses TRBV28 and TRBJ2-7; D is unclear. The sample comprised blood. The DNA of the CDR3 is TGTGCCAGCAGGGTAGCTTACTACGAGCAGTACTTC. Residues: CASRVAYYEQYF.